This T cell receptor beta chain was found in a study of neoadjuvant anti-PD-1 for oral cavity cancer. The wider study: Patients mostly received three to four biweekly nivolumab doses at 3 mg/kg before surgery. Findings and limits, study-wide: With three patients per group, TCR findings need larger cohorts.

Worth noting for this clone: Its antigen is undetermined.

Documented time point: after neoadjuvant nivolumab, at surgical resection. Patients had HPV-negative, locally advanced oral cavity squamous cell carcinoma. PBMC libraries mostly used around 460 ng of input genomic DNA, with six replicates per sample. TCRdb's table, derived via immunoSEQ multiplex PCR, lists solely in-frame clones and lacks some. The table shows roughly 14,000 clones, with roughly three quarters occurring only once. Germline V gives CDR1 GTSNPN, CDR2 SVGIG (reference sequence). J lost 5 bases, V lost 5 bases, and 4 bases had no gene match. The CDR3 is made up of 13 amino acids. The gene calls are TRBV30 and TRBJ2-2; 8 bases agree with TRBD2. Sequenced material: PBMCs, taken after nivolumab (anti-PD-1) treatment. This receptor was identified in a person aged 35-79 years with oral cavity squamous cell carcinoma. CDR3 in amino acids: CAWAGGWTGELFF. DNA of the CDR3: TGTGCCTGGGCGGGAGGATGGACCGGGGAGCTGTTTTTT.